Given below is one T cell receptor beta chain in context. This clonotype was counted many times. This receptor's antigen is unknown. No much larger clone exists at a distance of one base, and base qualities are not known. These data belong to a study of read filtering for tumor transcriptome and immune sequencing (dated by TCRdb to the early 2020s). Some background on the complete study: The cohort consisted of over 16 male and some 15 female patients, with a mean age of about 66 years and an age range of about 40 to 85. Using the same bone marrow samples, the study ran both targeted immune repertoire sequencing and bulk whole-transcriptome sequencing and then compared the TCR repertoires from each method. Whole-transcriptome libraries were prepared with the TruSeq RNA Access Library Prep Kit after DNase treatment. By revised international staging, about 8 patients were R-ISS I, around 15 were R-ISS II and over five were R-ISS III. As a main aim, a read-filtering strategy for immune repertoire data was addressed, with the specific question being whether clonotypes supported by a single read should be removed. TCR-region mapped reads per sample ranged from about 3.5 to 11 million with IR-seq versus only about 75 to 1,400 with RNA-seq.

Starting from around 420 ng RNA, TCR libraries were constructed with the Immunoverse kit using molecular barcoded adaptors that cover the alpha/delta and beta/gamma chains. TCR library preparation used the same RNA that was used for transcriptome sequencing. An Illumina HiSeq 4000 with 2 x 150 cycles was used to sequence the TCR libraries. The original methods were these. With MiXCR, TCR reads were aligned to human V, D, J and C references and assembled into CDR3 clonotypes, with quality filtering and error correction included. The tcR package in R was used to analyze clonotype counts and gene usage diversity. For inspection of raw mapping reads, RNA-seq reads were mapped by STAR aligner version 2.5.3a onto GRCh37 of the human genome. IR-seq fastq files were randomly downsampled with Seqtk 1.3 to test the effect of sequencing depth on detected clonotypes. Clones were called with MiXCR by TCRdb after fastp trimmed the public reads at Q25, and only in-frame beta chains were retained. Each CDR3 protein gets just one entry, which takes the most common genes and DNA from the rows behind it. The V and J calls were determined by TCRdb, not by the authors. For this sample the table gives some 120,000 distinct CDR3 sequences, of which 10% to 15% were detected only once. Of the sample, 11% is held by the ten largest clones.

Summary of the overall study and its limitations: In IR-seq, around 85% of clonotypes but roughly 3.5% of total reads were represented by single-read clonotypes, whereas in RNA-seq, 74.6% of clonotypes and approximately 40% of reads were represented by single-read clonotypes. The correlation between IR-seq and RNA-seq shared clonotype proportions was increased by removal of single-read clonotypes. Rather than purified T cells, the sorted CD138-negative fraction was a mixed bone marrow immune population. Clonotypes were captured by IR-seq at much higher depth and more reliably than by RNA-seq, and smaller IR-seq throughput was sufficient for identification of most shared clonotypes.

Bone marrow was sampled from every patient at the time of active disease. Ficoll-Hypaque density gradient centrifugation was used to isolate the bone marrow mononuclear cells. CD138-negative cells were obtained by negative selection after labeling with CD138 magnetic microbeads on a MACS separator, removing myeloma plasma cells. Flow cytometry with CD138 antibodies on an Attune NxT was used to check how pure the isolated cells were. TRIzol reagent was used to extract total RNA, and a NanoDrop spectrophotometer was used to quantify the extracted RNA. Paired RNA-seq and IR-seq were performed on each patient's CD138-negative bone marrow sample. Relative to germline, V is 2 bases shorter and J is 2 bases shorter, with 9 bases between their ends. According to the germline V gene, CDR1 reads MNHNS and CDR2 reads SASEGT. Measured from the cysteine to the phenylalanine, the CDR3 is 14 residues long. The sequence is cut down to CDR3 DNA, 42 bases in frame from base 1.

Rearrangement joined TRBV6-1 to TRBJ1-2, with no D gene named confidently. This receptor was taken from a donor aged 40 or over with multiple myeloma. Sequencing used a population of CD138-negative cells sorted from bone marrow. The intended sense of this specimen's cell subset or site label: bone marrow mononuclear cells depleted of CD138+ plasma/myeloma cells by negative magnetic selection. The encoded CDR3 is CASSEFSGNYGYTF. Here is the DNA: TGTGCCAGCAGTGAATTTTCGGGGAACTATGGCTACACCTTC.